This TCR beta chain was recovered during a study of cytomegalovirus exposure and HLA in healthy donors. General observations from the study: Apart from CMV serostatus, no immune exposure information was available.

Details on this clone: Antigen specificity is unknown.

The V and J ends lost 4 bases and 0 bases respectively, with 7 bases between them. The CDR3 has 15 residues. Per germline, CDR1 MGHDK and CDR2 SYGVNS. PCR was performed using 60 Vbeta and 13 Jbeta primers. Profiling relied on immunoSEQ multiplex PCR, and the TCRdb table lists in-frame clones only, not all of them. Found here are about 110,000 clones, over 65% of them singletons; the top ten hold around 5%. The source material was PBMCs. The receptor was derived from a female donor in good health and CMV-seropositive. The rearrangement links TRBV25-1 to TRBJ2-6, with unresolved D. CDR3 sequence reads: CASSGYHSGANVLTF. CDR3 in DNA: TGTGCCAGCAGTGGATACCACTCTGGGGCCAACGTCCTGACTTTC.